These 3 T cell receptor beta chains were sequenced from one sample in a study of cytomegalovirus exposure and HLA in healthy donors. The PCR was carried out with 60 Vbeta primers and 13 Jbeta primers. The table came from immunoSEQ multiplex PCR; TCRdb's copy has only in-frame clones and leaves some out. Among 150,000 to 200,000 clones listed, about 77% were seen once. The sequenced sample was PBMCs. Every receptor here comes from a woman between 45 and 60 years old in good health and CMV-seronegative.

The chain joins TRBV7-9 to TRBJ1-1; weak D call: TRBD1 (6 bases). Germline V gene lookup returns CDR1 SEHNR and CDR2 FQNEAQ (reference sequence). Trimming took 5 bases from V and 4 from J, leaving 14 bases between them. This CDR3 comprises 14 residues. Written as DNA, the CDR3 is TGTGCCAGCAGCGCTATAGTAGGGGGCACTGAAGCTTTCTTT. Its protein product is CASSAIVGGTEAFF.

The CDR3: CASGGSELVQPQHF. The CDR3 DNA sequence: TGTGCCAGCGGAGGAAGCGAATTGGTACAGCCCCAGCATTTT. The chain couples TRBV6-5 to TRBJ1-5; D gene unclear. Germline assignment: CDR1 MNHEY and CDR2 SVGAGI. Trimming stripped 8 bases from V and 7 bases from J, with 18 bases between. This CDR3 has 14 residues.

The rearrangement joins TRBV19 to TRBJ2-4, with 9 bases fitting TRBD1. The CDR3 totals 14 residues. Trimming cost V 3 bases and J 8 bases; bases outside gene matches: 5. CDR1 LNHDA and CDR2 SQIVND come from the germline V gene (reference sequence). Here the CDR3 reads CASSIGTGYDIQYF. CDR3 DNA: TGTGCCAGTAGTATCGGGACAGGGTACGACATTCAGTACTTC.